One and the same sample provided the 4 T cell receptor beta chains below, sequenced in a study of T-cell reconstitution after alpha-beta-depleted transplantation in children. A library of TCRbeta sequences, prepared with unique molecular identifiers, was generated. TCRdb passed the PCR reads through MiXCR, listing each CDR3 protein once. The top ten hold roughly 6% of the sample, which has 200,000 or so distinct CDR3 sequences, approximately 7% seen once. The starting material was PBMCs, obtained before TCRalphabeta/CD19-depleted stem cell transplant. These TCRs come from a boy between 2 and 10 years old with acute lymphoblastic leukemia, due to receive a stem cell transplant.

This clonotype was detected ten times or more. This sequence joins TRBV6-5 and TRBJ2-2; 8 nucleotides align to TRBD1. Looked up from germline, CDR1 is MNHEY and CDR2 is SVGAGI. V lost 5 bases, J lost 3 bases, and 5 bases stayed unmatched. The CDR3 totals 15 residues. CDR3: CASSTQGAHTGELFF. The CDR3, as DNA: TGTGCCAGCAGTACTCAGGGGGCCCACACCGGGGAGCTGTTTTTT.

The chain carries TRBV11-2 and TRBJ2-5, with 10 bases identical to TRBD1. Germline lookup yields CDR1 SGHAT and CDR2 FQNNGV. The V gene end was trimmed by 2 bases and the J gene end by 6 bases; junction bases not matched to a gene: 9. The length of the CDR3 is 16 residues. The DNA for the CDR3 is TGTGCCAGCAGCTTAACCGGACAGGGGGGGTTACAGACCCAGTACTTC. This codes for CASSLTGQGGLQTQYF. Using reference TRBV11-2 and TRBJ2-5 for the parts outside the CDR3, the full variable domain is EAGVAQSPRYKIIEKRQSVAFWCNPISGHATLYWYQQILGQGPKLLIQFQNNGVVDDSQLPKDRFSAERLKGVDSTLKIQPAKLEDSAVYLCASSLTGQGGLQTQYFGPGTRLLVL.

The sample holds a few counts of this clonotype. The chain couples TRBV4-3 to TRBJ2-1; 11 nucleotides align to TRBD2. V dropped 5 bases and J dropped 9; count of bases not matched to a gene: 6. Germline CDR1 LGHNA, CDR2 YSLEER. This CDR3 has 14 amino acids. As DNA, the CDR3 is TGCGCCAGCAGCTCACTAGCGGGAGTGGGTGAGCAGTTCTTC. Translation: CASSSLAGVGEQFF.

V gene TRBV6-2 or TRBV6-3 combines with J gene TRBJ2-6; 7 nucleotides match TRBD1. CDR1 is MNHEY, CDR2 SVGEGT, per germline. V gave up 5 bases and J gave up 4 bases; unmatched junction bases: 5. The CDR3 spans 15 residues. The CDR3 sequence is CASSRTGAGANVLTF. CDR3 nucleotides: TGTGCCAGCAGTCGAACAGGGGCCGGGGCCAACGTCCTGACTTTC.